This T cell receptor beta chain emerged from a study of shared clonotypes between healthy human individuals. Study-level information: Contributing individuals were a couple of females and three males aged 18 to 49. The study, taken as a whole, reports: Genetic and exposure-history diversity was limited by the small donor number. In a few donors, about 5% of naive CD4 clonotypes appeared in common.

TCRdb keeps only in-frame clones here, not all; method: immunoSEQ multiplex PCR. The sample lists about 1.9 million clones, over 85% seen once, with under 2% in the top ten. CD45RO-negative, CCR7-selected cells formed the naive CD8 fraction, which excluded terminally differentiated effector memory CD45RA+ cells. The CDR3 is made up of 15 amino acids. Germline-derived CDR1 and CDR2 are MNHEY and SMNVEV (reference sequence). The V segment lost 2 bases and the J segment 1 base; nucleotides outside the gene matches: 5. To note about this clone: What it recognizes is unknown.

The chain links TRBV27 to TRBJ2-7; 7 positions agree with TRBD1. The clonotype was recovered from a man in his late teens or twenties in good health. Some clones in this sample may be carry-over from other donors' samples. Material: naive CD8+ T cells from PBMCs. The DNA of the CDR3 is TGTGCCAGCAGTTTAATGACAGGGTGGTCCTACGAGCAGTACTTC. Its protein is CASSLMTGWSYEQYF.